A selection of T cell receptor beta chains follows, all from one sample in a study of T-cell memory formation after mild COVID-19. TCRdb ran MiXCR on the 5' RACE reads and lists one entry per CDR3 protein. The table has around 510,000 distinct CDR3 sequences, approximately 21% seen once. The sample taken for sequencing was PBMCs or a T cell subset sorted from them (not recorded which). The receptor source for this set is an adult woman who had mild COVID-19 (a few samples of this study predate the infection). Cell type and time point are not known. CDR3s include the opening cysteine and the closing phenylalanine or tryptophan. D genes are given only for firm matches. Only some rows state a clone size, as once, few, many or a class for expanded clones.

length	V	size	D	J	CDR3	DNA
15	TRBV20-1	-	-	TRBJ2-7	CSATQRGTRGYEQYF	TGCAGTGCCACCCAAAGGGGGACGCGCGGCTACGAGCAGTACTTC
15	TRBV5-1	many	-	TRBJ2-7	CASSLDSKLQREQYF	TGCGCCAGCAGCTTAGACTCCAAGTTACAGCGCGAGCAGTACTTC
15	TRBV12-3/TRBV12-4	-	TRBD1	TRBJ1-2	CASSEIRGPGYGYTF	TGTGCCAGCAGTGAAATCAGGGGGCCGGGCTATGGCTACACCTTC
16	TRBV24-1	-	TRBD2	TRBJ2-1	CATSDVTSGSGNEQFF	TGTGCCACCAGTGACGTTACTAGCGGGAGCGGGAATGAGCAGTTCTTC
16	TRBV5-6	few	-	TRBJ2-7	CASSSGTAPFIYEQYF	TGTGCCAGCAGCTCAGGAACAGCTCCGTTCATCTACGAGCAGTACTTC
16	TRBV12-3/TRBV12-4	-	-	TRBJ2-1	CASSPLFAGSYNEQFF	TGTGCCAGCAGTCCCCTTTTTGCGGGTTCCTACAATGAGCAGTTCTTC
14	TRBV9	many	-	TRBJ2-2	CASSVAPNTGELFF	TGTGCCAGCAGCGTAGCACCTAACACCGGGGAGCTGTTTTTT
15	TRBV29-1	-	-	TRBJ2-2	CSVGGGSGYTGELFF	TGCAGCGTTGGAGGGGGGAGCGGCTACACCGGGGAGCTGTTTTTT
15	TRBV7-2	-	-	TRBJ2-6	CASSLDTIRANVLTF	TGTGCCAGCAGCTTAGATACTATTCGGGCCAACGTCCTGACTTTC
15	TRBV29-1	-	TRBD2	TRBJ2-5	CSVASPSGGEETQYF	TGCAGCGTTGCCTCCCCTAGCGGGGGAGAAGAGACCCAGTACTTC
16	TRBV27	few	-	TRBJ1-4	CASSLWGRGGNEKLFF	TGTGCCAGCAGTTTATGGGGGAGAGGGGGTAATGAAAAACTGTTTTTT
13	TRBV12-3/TRBV12-4	few	-	TRBJ1-1	CASSLGEGTEAFF	TGTGCCAGCAGTTTAGGGGAAGGCACTGAAGCTTTCTTT
12	TRBV29-1	few	-	TRBJ1-1	CSVEEGSAKAFF	TGCAGCGTTGAAGAGGGGTCAGCGAAAGCTTTCTTT
17	TRBV3-1	-	TRBD2	TRBJ2-3	CASSPRTSGGASDTQYF	TGTGCCAGCAGCCCCAGGACTAGCGGGGGGGCTTCAGATACGCAGTATTTT
14	TRBV12-3/TRBV12-4	-	TRBD2	TRBJ2-7	CASSNRLAANEQYF	TGTGCCAGCAGCAACCGACTAGCAGCAAACGAGCAGTACTTC
15	TRBV2	-	-	TRBJ1-1	CASPRGGAGWTEAFF	TGTGCCAGCCCCCGTGGGGGGGCAGGGTGGACTGAAGCTTTCTTT
13	TRBV29-1	many	TRBD1	TRBJ1-2	CSVERDRGRGYTF	TGCAGCGTTGAGAGGGACAGGGGTCGGGGCTACACCTTC
12	TRBV12-3/TRBV12-4	few	-	TRBJ1-1	CASGAGGTEAFF	TGTGCCAGCGGGGCGGGTGGAACTGAAGCTTTCTTT
15	TRBV5-1	few	-	TRBJ1-1	CASSLPGSGGTEAFF	TGCGCCAGCAGCTTGCCAGGGTCGGGTGGCACTGAAGCTTTCTTT
16	TRBV29-1	few	TRBD1	TRBJ2-7	CSVEEVQRDSSYEQYF	TGCAGCGTTGAAGAGGTTCAACGGGACAGCTCCTACGAGCAGTACTTC
16	TRBV24-1	-	TRBD2	TRBJ2-1	CATSDLGAGGNNEQFF	TGTGCCACCAGTGATTTAGGAGCGGGAGGAAACAATGAGCAGTTCTTC
14	TRBV6-5	-	-	TRBJ2-5	CASSEQGGQETQYF	TGTGCCAGCAGTGAGCAGGGTGGGCAAGAGACCCAGTACTTC
14	TRBV21-1	few	-	TRBJ1-4	CASSKRRVREKLFF	TGTGCCAGCAGCAAGCGGAGGGTTCGGGAAAAACTGTTTTTT
16	TRBV4-3	-	-	TRBJ2-3	CASSQDLAGSTDTQYF	TGCGCCAGCAGCCAAGATCTGGCAGGGTCAACAGATACGCAGTATTTT